The rows below give T cell receptor beta chains drawn from one sample of a study of T-cell reconstitution after alpha-beta-depleted transplantation in children. TCRdb used MiXCR to reprocess the PCR reads, holding one entry per CDR3 protein. The sample lists 170,000 or so distinct CDR3 sequences, about 6.4% occurring once. Specimen: PBMCs from the stem cell graft donor, collected from the stem cell graft. These receptors were taken from a human donor who donated a stem cell graft to a child with Wiskott-Aldrich syndrome. Each CDR3 is given with its conserved first and last residue. D genes are given only for firm matches. Size values are once, few and many counts, or a class for expanded clones, and some rows have none.

J	D	V	size	CDR3	DNA
TRBJ2-1	NA	TRBV7-2	many	CASSLMGQSYNEQFF	TGTGCCAGCAGCTTAATGGGGCAGAGCTACAATGAGCAGTTCTTC
TRBJ2-5	NA	TRBV25-1	once	CASSDSGPQETQYF	TGTGCCAGCAGTGATTCTGGGCCCCAAGAGACCCAGTACTTC
TRBJ2-7	NA	TRBV29-1	many	CSVGQTYEQYF	TGCAGCGTGGGACAAACCTACGAGCAGTACTTC
TRBJ1-2	NA	TRBV6-5	many	CASSSRGGDYGYTF	TGTGCCAGCAGTTCGAGGGGCGGAGACTATGGCTACACCTTC
TRBJ2-3	NA	TRBV4-3	NA	CASIQVWTYTDTQYF	TGCGCCAGCATCCAAGTGTGGACTTACACAGATACGCAGTATTTT
TRBJ1-1	NA	TRBV15	many	CATSRDWREAFF	TGTGCCACCAGCAGAGATTGGCGAGAAGCTTTCTTT
TRBJ1-1	NA	TRBV27	few	CASSFRDGITEAFF	TGTGCCAGCAGTTTCCGGGACGGGATAACTGAAGCTTTCTTT
TRBJ2-2	NA	TRBV5-1	many	CASSDDRTTGELFF	TGCGCCAGCAGCGATGACAGGACCACCGGGGAGCTGTTTTTT
TRBJ2-3	TRBD2	TRBV7-2	many	CASSSTSGSMDTQYF	TGTGCCAGCAGCTCAACTAGCGGGAGTATGGATACGCAGTATTTT
TRBJ2-5	NA	TRBV7-9	many	CASSLNRAQETQYF	TGTGCCAGCAGCTTAAACAGGGCCCAAGAGACCCAGTACTTC
TRBJ2-6	TRBD1	TRBV19	few	CASTYGTGPSGANVLTF	TGTGCCAGTACCTATGGGACAGGACCCTCTGGGGCCAACGTCCTGACTTTC
TRBJ1-3	NA	TRBV4-1	many	CASSQEGGRSGNTIYF	TGCGCCAGCAGCCAAGAAGGCGGCCGCTCTGGAAACACCATATATTTT
TRBJ2-6	NA	TRBV5-1	few	CASSLVTGANVLTF	TGCGCCAGCAGCTTGGTAACTGGGGCCAACGTCCTGACTTTC